This T cell receptor (beta chain) was sequenced in a study of blood T cell repertoires in COVID-19. For the study at large: Sites across the United States, Italy and Spain contributed samples from acute and convalescent COVID-19. Sources were T cells, B-cell-depleted T cells, or PBMCs; the material itself was cDNA or gDNA.

CDR1 is SQVTM and CDR2 is ANQGSEA in the germline V gene. V shed 6 bases, J shed 10 bases, and the junction held 18 bases outside the gene matches. The CDR3 is 15 amino acids. Source study methods: Amplification with reference gene primers provided the estimates of nucleated cell counts. The repertoire was sequenced with immunoSEQ multiplex PCR; TCRdb's copy has only in-frame clones and lacks some. V, J and clone size derive from that table, while D and trimming were established from the DNA sequence. Of roughly 500,000 clones in the sample, 75% to 90% were seen once. The specimen sequenced was peripheral blood. The clonotype was recovered from a human donor in a cohort sampled during active COVID-19. The chain uses TRBV29-1 and TRBJ2-1; 7 positions agree with TRBD2. Here the CDR3 reads CSVNGGEARIKEQFF. CDR3 nucleotide sequence: TGCAGCGTAAATGGGGGGGAGGCCAGGATCAAGGAGCAGTTCTTC.